This T cell receptor beta chain was recorded in a study of monozygotic twins with cystic fibrosis. Study-level results: In 13 of 16 pairs, V gene usage was closest to the co-twin's. Age, concordance and disease severity did not associate with shared CDR3 numbers. Median Simpson clonality of approximately 0.0088 suggested naive T cells predominated. Nucleotide-identical clonotype sharing was significantly higher within monozygotic CF twin pairs than between unrelated CF individuals.

Clones were sequenced by immunoSEQ multiplex PCR, and TCRdb holds only the in-frame ones, with some missing. This table holds fewer than 20,000 clones, about 97% found once. The CDR3 spans 15 residues. V lost 3 bases, J lost 9 bases, and 11 bases stayed unmatched. Germline V lookup: CDR1 WNHNN, CDR2 SYGVQD (reference sequence). In the case of this clone: Antigen unknown.

The rearrangement links TRBV10-1 to TRBJ2-7, with 10 bases matching TRBD1. The TCR was taken from a woman aged 25 to 39 with cystic fibrosis. Sequenced sample: blood. The CDR3 loop is CASSDSGQGTLWQYF. CDR3 sequence (DNA): TGCGCCAGCAGTGACTCGGGACAGGGGACCCTTTGGCAGTACTTC.